This is a list of T cell receptor beta chains from one sample in a study of preoperative IRX-2 immunotherapy in early breast cancer. Assay: immunoSEQ multiplex PCR; the TCRdb copy retains only in-frame clones and omits some. The data contain about 43,000 clones, about 95% of them singletons. The sequences come from tumor tissue, collected after IRX-2 immunotherapy. These receptors originate from a human donor with breast cancer. Each CDR3 is given with its conserved first and last residue. The D gene is left open where the match is weak. Part of the rows lack a size; the others show once, few, many or a class for expanded clones.

D,V,J,size,CDR3,DNA
TRBD2,TRBV18,TRBJ2-7,.,CASSPTSGSSYEQYF,TGTGCCAGCTCACCAACGAGCGGGAGCTCCTACGAGCAGTACTTC
.,TRBV27,TRBJ1-2,.,CASSSSRTNYGYTF,TGTGCCAGCAGTTCGAGCCGGACCAACTATGGCTACACCTTC
.,TRBV19,TRBJ1-2,few,CASSIDPEVYGYTF,TGTGCCAGTAGTATAGACCCCGAAGTCTATGGCTACACCTTC
TRBD2,TRBV5-1,TRBJ2-3,.,CASSSGRAADTQYF,TGCGCCAGCAGCAGCGGGAGGGCCGCGGATACGCAGTATTTT
.,TRBV6-6,TRBJ2-7,.,CASSSQGSYEQYF,TGTGCCAGCAGTTCACAGGGATCCTACGAGCAGTACTTC
.,TRBV5-1,TRBJ2-6,.,CASSPQGAGANVLTF,TGCGCCAGCAGCCCCCAAGGGGCCGGGGCCAACGTCCTGACTTTC
TRBD1,TRBV7-2,TRBJ1-6,once,CASSRQGGQMSYNSPLHF,TGTGCCAGCAGCCGACAGGGGGGACAAATGTCCTATAATTCACCCCTCCACTTT
.,TRBV6-5,TRBJ2-1,.,CASSQLDNEQFF,TGTGCCAGCAGCCAACTAGACAATGAGCAGTTCTTC
.,TRBV7-2,TRBJ2-3,.,CASSFGYTDTQYF,TGTGCCAGCAGCTTCGGATACACAGATACGCAGTATTTT
TRBD1,TRBV5-8,TRBJ1-1,.,CASSLGQGKTEAFF,TGTGCCAGCAGCTTGGGACAGGGTAAGACTGAAGCTTTCTTT
.,TRBV11-3,TRBJ2-7,.,CASSLGSFEQYF,TGTGCCAGCAGCTTAGGAAGCTTCGAGCAGTACTTC
TRBD1,TRBV6-6,TRBJ1-1,.,CASSYSGTVNTEAFF,TGTGCCAGCAGTTACTCTGGGACAGTGAACACTGAAGCTTTCTTT
.,TRBV5-1,TRBJ2-3,.,CASSTLRTVTDTQYF,TGCGCCAGCAGCACACTGCGGACAGTCACAGATACGCAGTATTTT
TRBD1,TRBV30,TRBJ1-2,.,CAWNPDRGYGYTF,TGTGCCTGGAACCCTGACAGGGGCTATGGCTACACCTTC
.,TRBV28,TRBJ1-1,.,CASSLERARSAFF,TGTGCCAGCAGTTTAGAACGGGCCCGGTCAGCTTTCTTT
.,TRBV7-2,TRBJ1-1,.,CASSLVEDTEAFF,TGTGCCAGCAGCTTAGTCGAGGACACTGAAGCTTTCTTT
.,TRBV13,TRBJ2-5,.,CASSPPDSQRGTQYF,TGTGCCAGCAGCCCACCGGACAGTCAAAGGGGGACCCAGTACTTC
.,TRBV6-6,TRBJ2-7,.,CASSLGNPKYEQYF,TGTGCCAGCAGTTTGGGGAACCCTAAATACGAGCAGTACTTC
TRBD2,TRBV7-9,TRBJ2-3,.,CASSLGAGVTDTQYF,TGTGCCAGCAGCCTCGGAGCGGGGGTCACAGATACGCAGTATTTT
.,TRBV28,TRBJ1-1,.,CASSGNTEAFF,TGTGCCAGCAGCGGTAACACTGAAGCTTTCTTC
.,TRBV11-2,TRBJ2-2,once,CASSPDRFAGELFF,TGTGCCAGCAGCCCCGACAGGTTTGCCGGGGAGCTGTTTTTT
TRBD2,TRBV5-1,TRBJ2-7,once,CASSLMVGDTRLAGALF,TGCGCCAGCAGCTTGATGGTGGGGGACACCAGACTAGCGGGAGCCCTCTTC
.,TRBV7-3,TRBJ2-2,.,CASSPKAVGELFF,TGTGCCAGCAGCCCCAAGGCTGTCGGGGAGCTGTTTTTT
TRBD1,TRBV19,TRBJ1-6,.,CASNRDRMSPLHF,TGTGCCAGTAACCGGGACAGGATGTCACCCCTCCACTTT
.,TRBV5-1,TRBJ2-3,.,CASSLGGLGDTQYF,TGCGCCAGCAGCTTGGGCGGCCTGGGAGATACGCAGTATTTT
.,TRBV5-1,TRBJ2-7,.,CASSQTGYYEQYF,TGCGCCAGCAGCCAGACAGGATACTACGAGCAGTACTTC
.,TRBV4-3,TRBJ2-7,.,CASSQVPEQYF,TGCGCCAGCAGCCAAGTGCCCGAGCAGTACTTC
TRBD1,TRBV30,TRBJ1-2,.,CAWSGGGHYGYTF,TGTGCCTGGAGTGGAGGGGGCCACTATGGCTACACCTTC
.,TRBV28,TRBJ2-3,.,CASSFRDGGMDTQYF,TGTGCCAGCAGTTTCCGGGACGGAGGCATGGATACGCAGTATTTT
.,TRBV27,TRBJ1-5,.,CASSFGPYSNQPQHF,TGTGCCAGCAGTTTCGGGCCTTATAGCAATCAGCCCCAGCATTTT
.,TRBV27,TRBJ1-2,.,CASSLSQGIYGYTF,TGTGCCAGCAGTTTATCTCAGGGGATCTATGGCTACACCTTC
.,TRBV7-9,TRBJ1-5,.,CASSLEGTTKSHF,TGTGCCAGCAGCTTAGAGGGCACAACCAAGTCGCATTTT
.,TRBV28,TRBJ1-5,.,CASSLTPGPINQPQHF,TGTGCCAGCTCTTTAACTCCGGGGCCGATAAATCAGCCCCAGCATTTT
.,TRBV18,TRBJ1-3,.,CASSPGVSRSGNTIYF,TGTGCCAGCTCACCAGGGGTTTCTAGATCTGGAAACACCATATATTTT
.,TRBV18,TRBJ2-7,.,CASSPSTRSSYEQYF,TGTGCCAGCTCACCTTCGACGAGGAGCTCCTACGAGCAGTACTTC
.,TRBV7-2,TRBJ1-6,.,CASSPRREVNSPLHF,TGTGCCAGCAGCCCACGCAGGGAGGTCAATTCACCCCTCCACTTT
.,TRBV18,TRBJ1-5,.,CASCTNHTAGSWAQHF,TGTGCCAGCTGTACCAACCATACTGCGGGCAGCTGGGCCCAGCATTTT
.,TRBV29-1,TRBJ2-3,.,CSVGLPGDTQYF,TGCAGCGTTGGGCTGCCCGGAGATACGCAGTATTTT
.,TRBV7-3,TRBJ1-1,.,CASSLNPGAEAFF,TGTGCCAGCAGCTTAAACCCAGGAGCTGAAGCTTTCTTT
.,TRBV5-6,TRBJ2-7,.,CASSQLMPYEQYF,TGTGCCAGCAGCCAACTTATGCCCTACGAGCAGTACTTC
TRBD2,TRBV5-6,TRBJ2-5,few,CASSLTPAGGRETQYF,TGTGCCAGCAGCTTAACCCCAGCGGGGGGGCGGGAGACCCAGTACTTC
TRBD2,TRBV27,TRBJ2-3,.,CASSPTTSGNTDTQYF,TGTGCCAGCAGTCCTACGACTAGCGGGAACACAGATACGCAGTATTTT
.,TRBV29-1,TRBJ2-7,.,CSVEVGLGQYF,TGCAGCGTTGAAGTGGGATTAGGGCAGTACTTC